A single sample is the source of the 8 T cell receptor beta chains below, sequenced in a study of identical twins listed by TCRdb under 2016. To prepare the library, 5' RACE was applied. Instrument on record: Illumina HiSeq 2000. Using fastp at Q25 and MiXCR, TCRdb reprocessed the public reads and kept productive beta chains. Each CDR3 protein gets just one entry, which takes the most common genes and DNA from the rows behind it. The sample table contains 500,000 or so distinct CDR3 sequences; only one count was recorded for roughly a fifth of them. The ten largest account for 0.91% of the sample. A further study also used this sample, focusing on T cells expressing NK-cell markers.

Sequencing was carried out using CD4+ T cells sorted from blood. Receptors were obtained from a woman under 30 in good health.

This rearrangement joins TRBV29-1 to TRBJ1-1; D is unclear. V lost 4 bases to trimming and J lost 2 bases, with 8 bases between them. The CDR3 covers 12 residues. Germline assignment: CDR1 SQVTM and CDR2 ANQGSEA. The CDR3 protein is CSVAPVNTEAFF. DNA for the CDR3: TGCAGCGTTGCCCCTGTTAACACTGAAGCTTTCTTT. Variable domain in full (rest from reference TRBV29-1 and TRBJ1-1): SAVISQKPSRDICQRGTSLTIQCQVDSQVTMMFWYRQQPGQSLTLIATANQGSEATYESGFVIDKFPISRPNLTFSTLTVSNMSPEDSSIYLCSVAPVNTEAFFGQGTRLTVV.

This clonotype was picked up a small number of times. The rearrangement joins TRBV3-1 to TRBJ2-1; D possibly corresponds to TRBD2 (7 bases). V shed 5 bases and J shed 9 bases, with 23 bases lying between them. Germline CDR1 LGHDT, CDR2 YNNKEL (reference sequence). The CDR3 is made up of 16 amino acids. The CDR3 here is CASSEGGGAGPLEQFF. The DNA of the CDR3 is TGTGCCAGCAGCGAAGGGGGGGGAGCGGGACCGCTTGAGCAGTTCTTC.

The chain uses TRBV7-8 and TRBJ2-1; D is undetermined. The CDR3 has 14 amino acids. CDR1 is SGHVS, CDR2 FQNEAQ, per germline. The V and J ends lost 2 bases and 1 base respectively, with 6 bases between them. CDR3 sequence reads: CASSLTPSYNEQFF. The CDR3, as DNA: TGTGCCAGCAGCTTAACTCCATCCTACAATGAGCAGTTCTTC.

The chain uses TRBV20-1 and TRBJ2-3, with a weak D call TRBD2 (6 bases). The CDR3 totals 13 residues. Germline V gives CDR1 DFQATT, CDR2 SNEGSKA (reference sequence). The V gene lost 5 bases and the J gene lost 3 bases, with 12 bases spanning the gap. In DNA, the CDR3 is TGCAGTGCTCTCTCCGGGACTACAGATACGCAGTATTTT. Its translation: CSALSGTTDTQYF.

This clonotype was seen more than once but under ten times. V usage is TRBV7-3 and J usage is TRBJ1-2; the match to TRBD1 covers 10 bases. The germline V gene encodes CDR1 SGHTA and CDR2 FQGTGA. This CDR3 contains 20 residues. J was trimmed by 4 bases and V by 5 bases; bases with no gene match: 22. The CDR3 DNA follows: TGTGCCAGCAGCCCGGAGACAGGGGGCGGAGGGATGGGTACAGGCTATGGCTACACCTTC. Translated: CASSPETGGGGMGTGYGYTF.

Here the CDR3 reads CASSVGGATEAFF. CDR3 DNA: TGCGCCAGCAGTGTCGGAGGGGCCACTGAAGCTTTCTTT. The chain links TRBV10-1 to TRBJ1-1; the D gene is possibly TRBD1 (5 bases). CDR3 length: 13 amino acids. Germline CDR1 and CDR2: WNHNN and SYGVQD (reference sequence). Trimming took 4 bases from V and 4 from J, leaving 10 bases between them.

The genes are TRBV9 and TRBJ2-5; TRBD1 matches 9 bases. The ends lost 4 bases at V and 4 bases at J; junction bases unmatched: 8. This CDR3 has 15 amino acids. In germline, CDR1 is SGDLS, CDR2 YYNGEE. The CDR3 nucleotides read TGTGCCAGCAGCTTCGCGGCGGACAGGGGAGAGACCCAGTACTTC. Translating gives CASSFAADRGETQYF.

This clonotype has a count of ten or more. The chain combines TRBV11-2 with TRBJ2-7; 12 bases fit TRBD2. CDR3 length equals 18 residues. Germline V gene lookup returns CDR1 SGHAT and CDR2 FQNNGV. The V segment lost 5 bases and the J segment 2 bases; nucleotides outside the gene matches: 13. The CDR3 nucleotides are TGTGCCAGCAGCCCCCGACTAGCGGGAGAAACCGCTGCCTACGAGCAGTACTTC. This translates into CASSPRLAGETAAYEQYF.